This record concerns one T cell receptor beta chain sequence. The sample comes from a study of blood T cell repertoires in COVID-19. Germline values: CDR1 MNHNY, CDR2 SVGAGI (reference sequence). V dropped 7 bases and J dropped 1; count of bases not matched to a gene: 8. The CDR3 spans 15 residues. In the original workflow: Scientists estimated how many nucleated cells there were by amplifying reference gene primers. Sequenced by immunoSEQ multiplex PCR; TCRdb stores in-frame clones only, minus some. That table supplies the V and J calls and clone size; D and trimming were determined from the DNA. The sample records about 180,000 clones, more than 75% being singletons.

The material sequenced was peripheral blood. The rearrangement links TRBV6-6 to TRBJ1-1, with 8 bases matching TRBD1. This TCR was recovered from a man between 60 and 70 years old with COVID-19, enrolled during active disease. Here the CDR3 reads CASTPPGQANTEAFF. The CDR3, as DNA: TGTGCCAGCACCCCTCCGGGACAGGCGAACACTGAAGCTTTCTTT.